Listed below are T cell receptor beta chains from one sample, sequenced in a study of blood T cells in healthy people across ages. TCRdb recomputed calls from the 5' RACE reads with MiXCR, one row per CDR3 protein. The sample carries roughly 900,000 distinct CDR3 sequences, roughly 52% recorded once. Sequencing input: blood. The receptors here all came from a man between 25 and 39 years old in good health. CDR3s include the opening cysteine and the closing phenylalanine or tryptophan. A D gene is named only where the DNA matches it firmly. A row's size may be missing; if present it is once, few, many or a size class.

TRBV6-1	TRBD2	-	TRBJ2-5	TGTGCCAGCAGCCTTTCGGCTAGCGGGGGCCGCGGGGAGACCCAGTACTTC	CASSLSASGGRGETQYF
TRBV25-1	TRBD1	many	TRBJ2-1	TGTGCCAGCAACCCGACAGGGCGGGCTGAGCAGTTCTTC	CASNPTGRAEQFF
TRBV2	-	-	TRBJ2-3	TGTGCCAGCAGTGAAGCGGCGTCTAACACAGATACGCAGTATTTT	CASSEAASNTDTQYF
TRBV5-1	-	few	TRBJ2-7	TGCGCCAGCAGTTCGGGCAGATACTACGAGCAGTACTTC	CASSSGRYYEQYF
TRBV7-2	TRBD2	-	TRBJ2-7	TGTGCCAGCAGCTTAGCGCGCCTAGCGGGGACCTACGAGCAGTACTTC	CASSLARLAGTYEQYF
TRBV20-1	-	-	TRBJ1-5	TGCAGTGCTAGAGATCCGGTGCGCGGGGGCAATCAGCCCCAGCATTTT	CSARDPVRGGNQPQHF
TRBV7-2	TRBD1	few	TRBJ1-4	TGTGCCAGCAGTCTAAGGACAGGGCTAGGGGAAAAACTGTTTTTT	CASSLRTGLGEKLFF
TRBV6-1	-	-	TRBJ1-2	TGTGCCAGCAGTGAAGCAGGGCGCTATGGCTACACCTTC	CASSEAGRYGYTF
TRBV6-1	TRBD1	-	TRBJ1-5	TGTGCCAGCAGTCCGCTCCCCCAGACAGGGAGCAATCAGCCCCAGCATTTT	CASSPLPQTGSNQPQHF
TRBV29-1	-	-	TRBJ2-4	TGCAGCGCTACAGGAGGCTACGGGCAGTACTTC	CSATGGYGQYF
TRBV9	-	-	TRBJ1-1	TGTGCCAGCAGCGTAGAGGGGGTCACTGAAGCTTTCTTT	CASSVEGVTEAFF
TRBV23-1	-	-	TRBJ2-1	TGCGCCAGCAGTCAGCTGGCAGTTACGCCTTACAATGAGCAGTTCTTC	CASSQLAVTPYNEQFF
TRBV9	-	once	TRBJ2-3	TGTGCCAGCAGCGGGGGGGACAGACTCACAGATACGCAGTATTTT	CASSGGDRLTDTQYF
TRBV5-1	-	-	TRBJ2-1	TGCGCCAGCAGCTTAGGAGAGAGTCGTAGCAATGAGCAGTTCTTC	CASSLGESRSNEQFF
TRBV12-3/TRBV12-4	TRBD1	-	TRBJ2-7	TGTGCCAGCAGTCCGACAGGGTGCGAGCAGTACTTC	CASSPTGCEQYF
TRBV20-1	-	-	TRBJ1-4	TGCAGTGCAGGGGCCATCAATGAAAAACTGTTTTTT	CSAGAINEKLFF
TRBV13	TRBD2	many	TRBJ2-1	TGTGCCAGCAGCCCTATTACTAGCGACTTTAATGAGCAGTTCTTC	CASSPITSDFNEQFF
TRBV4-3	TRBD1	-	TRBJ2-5	TGCGCCAGCAGCCAGAACAGGGGTGGTGAGACCCAGTACTTC	CASSQNRGGETQYF
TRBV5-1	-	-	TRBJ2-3	TGCGCCAGCAGCGTGGTCGGGACACACACAGATACGCAGTATTTT	CASSVVGTHTDTQYF
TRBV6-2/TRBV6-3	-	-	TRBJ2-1	TGTGCCAGCAGTTCTCCCAGGGCGGGGTCCTACAATGAGCAGTTCTTC	CASSSPRAGSYNEQFF
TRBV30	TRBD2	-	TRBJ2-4	TGTGCCTGGAGTCGTAGCCGGACTAGCGGGGGAGAGAACATTCAGTACTTC	CAWSRSRTSGGENIQYF
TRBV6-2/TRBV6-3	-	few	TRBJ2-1	TGTGCCAGCGATAGTATAGCCTACAATGAGCAGTTCTTC	CASDSIAYNEQFF
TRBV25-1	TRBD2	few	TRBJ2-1	TGTGCCACCGGGACTAGCGGGGGGGCCGCCTACAATGAGCAGTTCTTC	CATGTSGGAAYNEQFF
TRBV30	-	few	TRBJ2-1	TGTGCCTGTCGTGCCGGGGGGCCCAACAATGAGCAGTTCTTC	CACRAGGPNNEQFF
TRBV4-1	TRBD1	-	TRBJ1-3	TGCGCCAGCGAATCGCAGACAGGGGGAAACACCATATATTTT	CASESQTGGNTIYF
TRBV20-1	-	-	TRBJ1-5	TGCAGTGCTAGAGATTCTAGAGTCTCCACGCAGCGCAATCAGCCCCAGCATTTT	CSARDSRVSTQRNQPQHF
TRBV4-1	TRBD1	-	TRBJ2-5	TGCGCCAGCAGCCATTCCGGGACAGGGGAAGAGACCCAGTACTTC	CASSHSGTGEETQYF
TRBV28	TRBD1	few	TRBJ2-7	TGTGCCAGCAGATTCAGCAGGGGGTTCAGCTCCTACGAGCAGTACTTC	CASRFSRGFSSYEQYF
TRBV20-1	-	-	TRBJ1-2	TGCAGTGTCCTTCCACAGGCTTACTATGGCTACACCTTC	CSVLPQAYYGYTF
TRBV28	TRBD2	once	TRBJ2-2	TGTGCCAGCAGCCCGGGACTAGGAGAGGCCGGGGAGCTGTTTTTT	CASSPGLGEAGELFF
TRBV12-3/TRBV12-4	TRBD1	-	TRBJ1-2	TGTGCCAGCACCTTGGGACAGGGTGGGGATGGCAACACCTTC	CASTLGQGGDGNTF
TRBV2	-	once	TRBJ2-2	TGTGCCAGCAGGGTGACGGATAACACCGGGGAGCTGTTTTTT	CASRVTDNTGELFF
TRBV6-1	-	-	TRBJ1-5	TGTGCCACTTCCGAGGCAGGGGTTAATCAGCCCCAGCATTTT	CATSEAGVNQPQHF
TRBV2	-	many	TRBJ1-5	TGTGCCAGCAAGACTAGCAATCAGCCCCAGCATTTT	CASKTSNQPQHF
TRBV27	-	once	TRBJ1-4	TGTGCCAGCAGTTTAAAGGGGGAGGCAAATTTTGAACTGTTTTTT	CASSLKGEANFELFF
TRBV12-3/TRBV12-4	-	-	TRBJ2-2	TGTGCCAGCAGTTTATGGGCGAACACCGGGGAGCTGTTTTTT	CASSLWANTGELFF
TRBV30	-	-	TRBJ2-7	TGTGCCTGGAGTTTGGGCCCCGCCTCCTACGAGCAGTACTTC	CAWSLGPASYEQYF
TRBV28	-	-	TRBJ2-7	TGTGCCAGCAGTAGGAACTACAATGAGCAGTACTTC	CASSRNYNEQYF
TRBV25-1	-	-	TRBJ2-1	TGTGCCACAAACACCTACAATGAGCAGTTCTTC	CATNTYNEQFF
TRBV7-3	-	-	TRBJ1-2	TGTGCCAGCAGCTTAGACGGACATACGAACTATGGCTACACCTTC	CASSLDGHTNYGYTF
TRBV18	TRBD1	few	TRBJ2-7	TGTGCCAGCTCACTTATCCAGGGGGCGCCGAACGAGCAGTACTTC	CASSLIQGAPNEQYF
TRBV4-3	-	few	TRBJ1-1	TGCGCCAGCAGCCTCGGCGGGGATAACGCTTTCTTT	CASSLGGDNAFF
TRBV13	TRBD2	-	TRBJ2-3	TGTGCCAGCAGCTCCAAGAGCGGGGGCCGCACAGATACGCAGTATTTT	CASSSKSGGRTDTQYF
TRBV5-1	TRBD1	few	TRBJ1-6	TGCGCCAGCAGCAAAAGACAGGGCCAAGGGTCACCCCTCCACTTT	CASSKRQGQGSPLHF
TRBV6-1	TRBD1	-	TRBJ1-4	TGTGCCAGCAGTGGGAGCAGGGGGCAAACTAATGAAAAACTGTTTTTT	CASSGSRGQTNEKLFF
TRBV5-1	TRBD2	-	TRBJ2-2	TGCGCCAGCAGCCGAAGCGGGACGGTGGACACCGGGGAGCTGTTTTTT	CASSRSGTVDTGELFF
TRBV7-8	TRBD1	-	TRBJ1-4	TGTGCCAGCAGCCACAGGGGAGGAGGGATCCATTATGAAAAACTGTTTTTT	CASSHRGGGIHYEKLFF
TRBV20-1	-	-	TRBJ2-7	TGCAGTGCTAGAGAGTCCGTCAGGAACTACGAGCAGTACTTC	CSARESVRNYEQYF